The 14 T cell receptor beta chains presented below share a single source sample, sequenced in a study of blood T cell repertoires in COVID-19. Some clones are missing from TCRdb's copy, which holds only in-frame ones; the method was immunoSEQ multiplex PCR. The table records more than 200,000 clones, 70% to 90% of them present only once. The sequencing input was peripheral blood. The receptor source for this set is a man older than 75 with acute or convalescent COVID-19.

The chain uses TRBV5-5 and TRBJ2-2, with D unclear. Germline CDR1 reads SGHKS; CDR2 reads YYEKEE (reference sequence). There are 15 residues in the CDR3. Trimming took off 1 base at V and 2 bases at J, with 9 bases between the two ends. CDR3 coding DNA: TGTGCCAGCAGCTTGATTCAGATTAACACCGGGGAGCTGTTTTTT. As protein: CASSLIQINTGELFF.

The chain carries TRBV2 and TRBJ2-4, with no clear D. Germline V gene lookup returns CDR1 SNHLY and CDR2 FYNNEI. CDR3 length: 15 amino acids. V was clipped by 6 bases and J by 0 bases, with 12 bases between them. The CDR3: CASRRDIVAKNIQYF. As DNA, the CDR3 is TGTGCCAGCAGACGAGACATTGTAGCCAAAAACATTCAGTACTTC.

The chain is built from TRBV3-1 (or the pseudogene TRBV3-2) and TRBJ2-1, with 10 bases that match TRBD2. Germline lookup yields CDR1 LGHDT and CDR2 YNNKEL (reference sequence). The length of the CDR3 is 15 residues. V gave up 4 bases and J gave up 4 bases; unmatched junction bases: 4. CDR3 nucleotide sequence: TGTGCCAGCAGCCCTAGCGGGGGCCTATACAATGAGCAGTTCTTC. Protein: CASSPSGGLYNEQFF.

The chain carries TRBV3-1 (or the pseudogene TRBV3-2) and TRBJ1-4; 10 positions agree with TRBD1. Germline CDR1 is LGHDT and CDR2 is YNNKEL (reference sequence). This CDR3 has 14 residues. The V segment lost 4 bases and the J segment 7 bases; nucleotides outside the gene matches: 3. The chain's CDR3 is CASSLRDRGEKLFF. In DNA form, the CDR3 reads TGTGCCAGCAGCCTCCGGGACAGGGGTGAAAAACTGTTTTTT.

V is TRBV9 and J is TRBJ2-2; TRBD1 matches at 12 bases. V lost 6 bases to trimming and J lost 4 bases; unmatched junction nucleotides: 7. The CDR3 totals 16 residues. CDR1 and CDR2 from the germline V gene are SGDLS and YYNGEE. As DNA, the CDR3 is TGTGCCAGCACCCGAGGGACAGGGGGCCCCACCGGGGAGCTGTTTTTT. Translation: CASTRGTGGPTGELFF. Together with reference TRBV9 and TRBJ2-2, the CDR3 gives the full variable domain: DSGVTQTPKHLITATGQRVTLRCSPRSGDLSVYWYQQSLDQGLQFLIQYYNGEERAKGNILERFSAQQFPDLHSELNLSSLELGDSALYFCASTRGTGGPTGELFFGEGSRLTVL.

This chain connects TRBV7-2 to TRBJ1-6, with a possible D match to TRBD1 (5 bases). Trimming pared 1 base from V and 8 bases from J, leaving 9 bases between. Germline V gives CDR1 SGHTA, CDR2 FQGNSA. The CDR3 extends over 14 amino acids. For the CDR3, the DNA is TGTGCCAGCAGCTTAGAACAGGCCTATTCACCCCTCCACTTT. Translation: CASSLEQAYSPLHF.

The chain joins TRBV19 to TRBJ1-4; D gene uncertain. Trimming took 3 bases from V and 0 from J, leaving 8 bases between them. Looked up from germline, CDR1 is LNHDA and CDR2 is SQIVND (reference sequence). This CDR3 is 15 amino acids long. The CDR3, as DNA: TGTGCCAGTAGTATGTCGACAACAACTAATGAAAAACTGTTTTTT. It encodes CASSMSTTTNEKLFF. The full variable domain, its missing parts supplied by reference TRBV19 and TRBJ1-4, is DGGITQSPKYLFRKEGQNVTLSCEQNLNHDAMYWYRQDPGQGLRLIYYSQIVNDFQKGDIAEGYSVSREKKESFPLTVTSAQKNPTAFYLCASSMSTTTNEKLFFGSGTQLSVL.

The chain uses TRBV5-6 and TRBJ1-5, with no clear D. Deletions cut 2 bases from V and 5 bases from J, with 8 bases between. The germline V gene encodes CDR1 SGHDT and CDR2 YYEEEE. The CDR3 spans 13 residues. In DNA, the CDR3 is TGTGCCAGCAGCTTTTCTGCAGATCAGCCCCAGCATTTT. It is translated as CASSFSADQPQHF.

This clone was detected only once. The chain combines TRBV7-2 with TRBJ2-5; the D gene is possibly TRBD2 (5 bases). V lost 1 base and J 5 bases, leaving 11 bases between the germline ends. This CDR3 has 14 amino acids. CDR1 and CDR2 from the germline V gene are SGHTA and FQGNSA. The CDR3: CASSLVMRVETQYF. DNA for the CDR3: TGTGCCAGCAGCTTAGTTATGCGGGTTGAGACCCAGTACTTC.

This chain connects TRBV6-5 to TRBJ2-7; D is perhaps TRBD2 (6 bases). V lost 0 bases, J lost 13 bases, and 16 bases lay in between. The CDR3 extends over 13 amino acids. CDR1 is MNHEY and CDR2 is SVGAGI in the germline V gene. The CDR3 DNA follows: TGTGCCAGCAGTTACTCGTCTTCGGGGGAGGCCTACTTC. Translation gives CASSYSSSGEAYF.

The chain recombines TRBV29-1 with TRBJ2-1; D unresolved. The length of the CDR3 is 12 residues. Germline lookup yields CDR1 SQVTM and CDR2 ANQGSEA. Trimming cost V 4 bases and J 6 bases, with 10 bases left between them. CDR3 protein: CSVGKSGNEQFF. The CDR3 DNA sequence: TGCAGCGTTGGAAAGTCCGGCAATGAGCAGTTCTTC.

The V and J genes are TRBV5-1 and TRBJ2-2, with a tentative D call TRBD1 (6 bases). Per the germline V gene, CDR1 is SGHRS and CDR2 is YFSETQ. The CDR3 runs to 16 residues. V was cut by 0 bases and J by 0 bases, with 9 bases left in between. The CDR3 coding sequence is TGCGCCAGCAGCTTGGAAGGACAGACGAACACCGGGGAGCTGTTTTTT. Encoded protein: CASSLEGQTNTGELFF.

This chain uses TRBV27 with TRBJ2-7, with TRBD2 identical over 8 bases. Trimming took 6 bases from V and 3 from J; bases not matched to a gene: 10. This CDR3 has 15 amino acids. Germline values: CDR1 MNHEY, CDR2 SMNVEV (reference sequence). The DNA of the CDR3 is TGTGCCAGCAGGGATAGTCTAGCGGGTTTCTACGAGCAGTACTTC. Residues: CASRDSLAGFYEQYF.

The chain has TRBV7-9 and TRBJ1-5, with no clear D. The germline gives CDR1 SEHNR, CDR2 FQNEAQ (reference sequence). There are 15 residues in the CDR3. V was trimmed by 1 base and J by 0 bases, leaving 7 bases between them. The CDR3, as DNA: TGTGCCAGCAGCTTAGGAGTTTATAGCAATCAGCCCCAGCATTTT. Translation gives CASSLGVYSNQPQHF.